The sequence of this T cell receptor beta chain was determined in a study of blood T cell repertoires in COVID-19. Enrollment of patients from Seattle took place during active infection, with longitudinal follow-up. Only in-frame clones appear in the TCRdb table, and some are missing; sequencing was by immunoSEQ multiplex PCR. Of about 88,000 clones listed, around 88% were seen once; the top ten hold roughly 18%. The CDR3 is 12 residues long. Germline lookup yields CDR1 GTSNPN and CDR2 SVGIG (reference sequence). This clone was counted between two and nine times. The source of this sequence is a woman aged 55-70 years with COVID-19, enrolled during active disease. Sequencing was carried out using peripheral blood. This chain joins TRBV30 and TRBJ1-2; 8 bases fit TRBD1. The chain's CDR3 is CAFRTGIYGYTF. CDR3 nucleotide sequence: TGTGCGTTCCGGACAGGGATCTATGGCTACACCTTC.